These T cell receptor beta chains were read from a single sample in a study of T cell responses to AZD1222 COVID-19 vaccine. Sequencing used immunoSEQ multiplex PCR; TCRdb keeps in-frame clones, though not all of them. This table holds 150,000 to 200,000 clones, 92% found once. The material sequenced was peripheral blood, taken on day 0 of AZD1222 vaccination. These receptors all come from an adult in good health. CDR3s include the opening cysteine and the closing phenylalanine or tryptophan. The D gene is left open where the match is weak. Size tells how often a clone was seen (once, few, many) or the class of an expanded clone, and some rows leave it out.

j_call: TRBJ2-7
clone_size: .
v_call: TRBV19
d_call: TRBD2
cdr3_nt: TGTGCCAGCAGACTAGCGGGGGGAGACTACGAGCAGTACTTC
cdr3_aa: CASRLAGGDYEQYF

j_call: TRBJ2-1
clone_size: .
v_call: TRBV28
d_call: .
cdr3_nt: TGTGCCAGCAGCCAGCGAACATACAATGAGCAGTTCTTC
cdr3_aa: CASSQRTYNEQFF

j_call: TRBJ1-1
clone_size: .
v_call: TRBV4-1
d_call: .
cdr3_nt: TGCGCCAGCAGCCCCTGGATAGCCTCGGCGAACACTGAAGCTTTCTTT
cdr3_aa: CASSPWIASANTEAFF

j_call: TRBJ2-1
clone_size: once
v_call: TRBV28
d_call: TRBD1
cdr3_nt: TGTGCCAGCAGTTTCGGGGACAGGGAGAACAATGAGCAGTTCTTC
cdr3_aa: CASSFGDRENNEQFF

j_call: TRBJ1-1
clone_size: .
v_call: TRBV19
d_call: .
cdr3_nt: TGTGCCAGTAGTATTACAGTAAACACTGAAGCTTTCTTT
cdr3_aa: CASSITVNTEAFF

j_call: TRBJ2-5
clone_size: .
v_call: TRBV7-9
d_call: .
cdr3_nt: TGTGCCAGCAGCCCCGGGTCCGACACAAGGGAGACCCAGTACTTC
cdr3_aa: CASSPGSDTRETQYF

j_call: TRBJ2-3
clone_size: .
v_call: TRBV28
d_call: TRBD2
cdr3_nt: TGTGCCAGCAGCACAAAAAGACTAGCGGGGCGGCTGGTGGATACGCAGTATTTT
cdr3_aa: CASSTKRLAGRLVDTQYF

j_call: TRBJ1-5
clone_size: .
v_call: TRBV28
d_call: .
cdr3_nt: TGTGCCAGCAGCCTAACAGGGTTCGGTCAGCCCCAGCATTTT
cdr3_aa: CASSLTGFGQPQHF

j_call: TRBJ1-6
clone_size: .
v_call: TRBV5-1
d_call: .
cdr3_nt: TGCGCCAGCAGTCCCTGGACAGATTATAATTCACCCCTCCACTTT
cdr3_aa: CASSPWTDYNSPLHF

j_call: TRBJ2-7
clone_size: .
v_call: TRBV12-3/TRBV12-4
d_call: TRBD2
cdr3_nt: TGTGCCAGCAGTTTCAGCGGGGAGGCCCGGGGCTTC
cdr3_aa: CASSFSGEARGF

j_call: TRBJ1-6
clone_size: .
v_call: TRBV4-1
d_call: .
cdr3_nt: TGCGCCAGCAGCCAAGATCCCAGATCACCCCTCCACTTT
cdr3_aa: CASSQDPRSPLHF

j_call: TRBJ2-1
clone_size: .
v_call: TRBV11-2
d_call: TRBD2
cdr3_nt: TGTGCCAGCAGCCCCCAAAGACTAGCGGGAGGTGAGCAGTTCTTC
cdr3_aa: CASSPQRLAGGEQFF

j_call: TRBJ2-7
clone_size: .
v_call: TRBV6-2/TRBV6-3
d_call: TRBD1
cdr3_nt: TGTGCCAGCAGTTACTTGGCGGGACAGGGGTCCTACGAGCAGTACTTC
cdr3_aa: CASSYLAGQGSYEQYF

j_call: TRBJ2-7
clone_size: .
v_call: TRBV18
d_call: .
cdr3_nt: TGTGCCAGCTCACCATCGACTCGGGAGCAGTACTTC
cdr3_aa: CASSPSTREQYF

j_call: TRBJ2-1
clone_size: once
v_call: TRBV28
d_call: TRBD2
cdr3_nt: TGTGCCAGCAGCTCAGCGGGGTACAATGAGCAGTTCTTC
cdr3_aa: CASSSAGYNEQFF

j_call: TRBJ2-3
clone_size: .
v_call: TRBV9
d_call: TRBD1
cdr3_nt: TGTGCCAGCAGCGCAGCCCGGGGACAGGGCCCAGATACGCAGTATTTT
cdr3_aa: CASSAARGQGPDTQYF

j_call: TRBJ1-2
clone_size: .
v_call: TRBV27
d_call: .
cdr3_nt: TGTGCCAGCAGCGGGGGCAACTATGGCTACACCTTC
cdr3_aa: CASSGGNYGYTF

j_call: TRBJ1-3
clone_size: .
v_call: TRBV27
d_call: .
cdr3_nt: TGTGCCAGCAGCCTGACGGTCTCTGGAAACACCATATATTTT
cdr3_aa: CASSLTVSGNTIYF

j_call: TRBJ1-3
clone_size: once
v_call: TRBV25-1
d_call: .
cdr3_nt: TGTGCCAGCAGTGAATACAGGGAGGGACCCCGGAGGAACACCATATATTTT
cdr3_aa: CASSEYREGPRRNTIYF

j_call: TRBJ1-1
clone_size: .
v_call: TRBV7-2
d_call: .
cdr3_nt: TGTGCCAGCAGCTTAGCGCCCGGGGGAGGTACTGAAGCTTTCTTT
cdr3_aa: CASSLAPGGGTEAFF

j_call: TRBJ2-1
clone_size: .
v_call: TRBV7-2
d_call: TRBD2
cdr3_nt: TGTGCCAGCAGCTTAGATTGGGGACTAGCGGACTACAATGAGCAGTTCTTC
cdr3_aa: CASSLDWGLADYNEQFF

j_call: TRBJ2-4
clone_size: .
v_call: TRBV30
d_call: .
cdr3_nt: TGTGCCTGGAGTCAGGAAGCCAAAAACATTCAGTACTTC
cdr3_aa: CAWSQEAKNIQYF

j_call: TRBJ2-4
clone_size: .
v_call: TRBV6-2/TRBV6-3
d_call: .
cdr3_nt: TGTGCCAGCAGTTACGAGGCCGGGACCAAAAACATTCAGTACTTC
cdr3_aa: CASSYEAGTKNIQYF

j_call: TRBJ2-1
clone_size: .
v_call: TRBV11-2
d_call: .
cdr3_nt: TGTGCCAGCAGCCCTGGGCTCCCCGGTGCGAATGAGCAGTTCTTC
cdr3_aa: CASSPGLPGANEQFF

j_call: TRBJ1-4
clone_size: .
v_call: TRBV9
d_call: .
cdr3_nt: TGTGCCAGCAGCGTCTCAGGGGTTAATGAAAAACTGTTTTTT
cdr3_aa: CASSVSGVNEKLFF

j_call: TRBJ1-3
clone_size: .
v_call: TRBV12-2
d_call: .
cdr3_nt: TGTGCAAGTCGCTTAGTCACCACAAGGGCTGGAAACACCATATATTTT
cdr3_aa: CASRLVTTRAGNTIYF

j_call: TRBJ1-1
clone_size: few
v_call: TRBV30
d_call: .
cdr3_nt: TGTGCCTGGAGTGTAGTGAAGCGGACTGAAGCTTTCTTT
cdr3_aa: CAWSVVKRTEAFF

j_call: TRBJ2-7
clone_size: .
v_call: TRBV4-1
d_call: .
cdr3_nt: TGCGCCAGCAGCCCCCCGGGGGCTAGGGAGCAGTACTTC
cdr3_aa: CASSPPGAREQYF

j_call: TRBJ2-1
clone_size: .
v_call: TRBV24-1
d_call: TRBD1
cdr3_nt: TGTGCCACCAGTGATCCCGGGACAGGGTACAATGAGCAGTTCTTC
cdr3_aa: CATSDPGTGYNEQFF

j_call: TRBJ1-6
clone_size: .
v_call: TRBV28
d_call: .
cdr3_nt: TGTGCCAGCAGCCCAGCCCCGGGGGATTCACCCCTCCACTTT
cdr3_aa: CASSPAPGDSPLHF

j_call: TRBJ2-1
clone_size: .
v_call: TRBV28
d_call: TRBD2
cdr3_nt: TGTGCCAGCAGTTCAGTCCCGGGACTAGCGGGAGGGTACAATGAGCAGTTCTTC
cdr3_aa: CASSSVPGLAGGYNEQFF

j_call: TRBJ1-1
clone_size: .
v_call: TRBV6-2/TRBV6-3
d_call: .
cdr3_nt: TGTGCCAGCAGTTACTCCGGCAGGGCGAACACTGAAGCTTTCTTT
cdr3_aa: CASSYSGRANTEAFF

j_call: TRBJ1-5
clone_size: .
v_call: TRBV12-3/TRBV12-4
d_call: .
cdr3_nt: TGTGCCAGCAGTCGGGGCACGGGCACCCAGCATTTT
cdr3_aa: CASSRGTGTQHF

j_call: TRBJ1-2
clone_size: .
v_call: TRBV7-2
d_call: .
cdr3_nt: TGTGCCAGCAGCTTAGGAGGGCCTGTCAACTATGGCTACACCTTC
cdr3_aa: CASSLGGPVNYGYTF

j_call: TRBJ1-2
clone_size: .
v_call: TRBV7-9
d_call: TRBD1
cdr3_nt: TGTGCCAGCAGCATGGGACAGGTTAACTATGGCTACACCTTC
cdr3_aa: CASSMGQVNYGYTF

j_call: TRBJ1-5
clone_size: .
v_call: TRBV29-1
d_call: .
cdr3_nt: TGCAGCGTTGGAGGGGATAGCAATCAGCCCCAGCATTTT
cdr3_aa: CSVGGDSNQPQHF

j_call: TRBJ2-3
clone_size: .
v_call: TRBV5-5
d_call: .
cdr3_nt: TGTGCCAGCAGCTTTACAGGTCCTAGCACAGATACGCAGTATTTT
cdr3_aa: CASSFTGPSTDTQYF

j_call: TRBJ1-2
clone_size: .
v_call: TRBV25-1
d_call: TRBD1
cdr3_nt: TGTGCCAGCAGTGGAGAGACAGGGAATCGTGGCTACACCTTC
cdr3_aa: CASSGETGNRGYTF

j_call: TRBJ1-1
clone_size: .
v_call: TRBV10-2
d_call: TRBD1
cdr3_nt: TGCGCCACCTCGACAGGGGCCACTGAAGCTTTCTTT
cdr3_aa: CATSTGATEAFF

j_call: TRBJ2-7
clone_size: once
v_call: TRBV4-3
d_call: .
cdr3_nt: TGCGCCAGCAGCCAAGTGACAGCCAGCTCCTACGAGCAGTACTTC
cdr3_aa: CASSQVTASSYEQYF

j_call: TRBJ1-5
clone_size: .
v_call: TRBV4-2
d_call: TRBD1
cdr3_nt: TGTGCCAGCAGCCAAGATGACAGGGACAATCAGCCCCAGCATTTT
cdr3_aa: CASSQDDRDNQPQHF

j_call: TRBJ1-5
clone_size: .
v_call: TRBV27
d_call: .
cdr3_nt: TGTGCCAGCAGTTGGGACAGCAATCAGCCCCAGCATTTT
cdr3_aa: CASSWDSNQPQHF

j_call: TRBJ1-5
clone_size: .
v_call: TRBV6-5
d_call: TRBD1
cdr3_nt: TGTGCCAGCAGTCTCAGACAGGGCCTTGGGCCCCAGCATTTT
cdr3_aa: CASSLRQGLGPQHF

j_call: TRBJ1-4
clone_size: .
v_call: TRBV5-4
d_call: .
cdr3_nt: TGTGCCAGCAGCCGAAGCGGGGGGAGAAATGAAAAACTGTTTTTT
cdr3_aa: CASSRSGGRNEKLFF

j_call: TRBJ1-1
clone_size: .
v_call: TRBV19
d_call: TRBD1
cdr3_nt: TGTGCCAGCAAACAGGGGGTCACTGAAGCTTTCTTT
cdr3_aa: CASKQGVTEAFF

j_call: TRBJ1-1
clone_size: .
v_call: TRBV4-3
d_call: .
cdr3_nt: TGCGCCAGCAGCCAAGATCCTGGCGGTTCGAACACTGAAGCTTTCTTT
cdr3_aa: CASSQDPGGSNTEAFF

j_call: TRBJ2-1
clone_size: .
v_call: TRBV13
d_call: TRBD2
cdr3_nt: TGTGCCAGCAGCTTATTGGGACTAGCGGGAGCAGGAGAGCAGTTCTTC
cdr3_aa: CASSLLGLAGAGEQFF

j_call: TRBJ1-3
clone_size: .
v_call: TRBV10-3
d_call: .
cdr3_nt: TGTGCCGCGGGAAGTGGCCCCAACTTTGGAAACACCATATATTTT
cdr3_aa: CAAGSGPNFGNTIYF

j_call: TRBJ2-5
clone_size: .
v_call: TRBV15
d_call: .
cdr3_nt: TGTGCCACCAGCAGAGACCGGGACCCTCGACCCGAGACCCAGTACTTC
cdr3_aa: CATSRDRDPRPETQYF

j_call: TRBJ2-7
clone_size: .
v_call: TRBV30
d_call: TRBD1
cdr3_nt: TGTGCCTGGAGTGGGGGACAGGGGGTCTCCTACGAGCAGTACTTC
cdr3_aa: CAWSGGQGVSYEQYF